A selection of T cell receptor beta chains follows, all from one sample in a study of OX40 agonist ivuxolimab in advanced cancers. Profiled with immunoSEQ multiplex PCR; TCRdb holds only in-frame clones, not every one. The table shows tens of thousands of clones, with roughly 90% occurring only once. This specimen consisted of CD4+ or CD8+ T cells sorted from blood, obtained in a trial of the OX40 agonist ivuxolimab. The receptors shown here come from an adult with an advanced solid tumor such as melanoma, head and neck, liver or kidney cancer. CDR3s include the opening cysteine and the closing phenylalanine or tryptophan. Each record gives: clone size, J gene, D gene, V gene, CDR3 DNA, CDR3 protein. The D gene is left open where the match is weak. Size is stated for part of the rows, as once, few or many counts, or as a class when the clone is expanded.

>.|TRBJ1-4|.|TRBV14
TGTGCCAGCAGCCAACAGGGTTGGCAGGAAAAACTGTTTTTT
CASSQQGWQEKLFF
>.|TRBJ1-5|.|TRBV2
TGTGCCAGCAGTGAACGGGACTCACATAGGGGGTATCAGCCCCAGCATTTT
CASSERDSHRGYQPQHF
>.|TRBJ1-2|.|TRBV7-8
TGTGCCAGCAGCTTACCGGGGGGCGCGGGCTATGGCTACACCTTC
CASSLPGGAGYGYTF
>.|TRBJ2-1|.|TRBV6-1
TGTGCCAGCAGTCGAGCGGGTTACAATGAGCAGTTCTTC
CASSRAGYNEQFF
>.|TRBJ2-7|.|TRBV28
TGTGCCAGCAGTCTTACCTCGGGCGAGCAGTACTTC
CASSLTSGEQYF
>few|TRBJ1-2|TRBD1|TRBV5-6
TGTGCCAGCAACACCCCCGGGACAGGGTTCTATGGCTACACCTTC
CASNTPGTGFYGYTF
>few|TRBJ2-3|TRBD2|TRBV7-8
TGTGCCAGCACCAGACTAGCGGGTCTCCGCGGAGATACGCAGTATTTT
CASTRLAGLRGDTQYF
>.|TRBJ2-6|.|TRBV5-1
TGCGCCAGCAGCCAGGAGGCGAGGGGATCTGGGGCCAACGTCCTGACTTTC
CASSQEARGSGANVLTF
>.|TRBJ2-7|TRBD2|TRBV7-2
TGTGCCAGCAGCCCGGGACTAGCGTCGTACGAGCAGTACTTC
CASSPGLASYEQYF
>.|TRBJ2-3|.|TRBV5-1
TGCGCCAGCAGCCCCGGGACTAGCACAGATACGCAGTATTTT
CASSPGTSTDTQYF
>.|TRBJ2-7|.|TRBV18
TGTGCCAGCTCCCCCGGGACCCCGAACTACGAGCAGTACTTC
CASSPGTPNYEQYF
>.|TRBJ1-2|.|TRBV28
TGTGCCAGCAGGATCTCCGGGACCGTTCTGGGCGGCTACACCTTC
CASRISGTVLGGYTF
>once|TRBJ2-3|TRBD1|TRBV5-1
TGCGCCAGCAGCCTGGTTACGGGACAGGGGGGAACAGATACGCAGTATTTT
CASSLVTGQGGTDTQYF
>once|TRBJ2-1|.|TRBV5-4
TGTGCCAGCAGCCCCCGACGGGGTGACTACAATGAGCAGTTCTTC
CASSPRRGDYNEQFF
>.|TRBJ2-5|.|TRBV5-5
TGTGCCAGCAACGTGGGGCCGACAGGACCCCAAGAGACCCAGTACTTC
CASNVGPTGPQETQYF
>.|TRBJ2-7|.|TRBV5-1
TGCGCCAGCAGCTCCGACCCGAGCTACGAGCAGTACTTC
CASSSDPSYEQYF
>.|TRBJ2-7|.|TRBV7-2
TGTGCCAGCAGCTATAGACAGGGACTGGGCGAGCAGTACTTC
CASSYRQGLGEQYF
>.|TRBJ2-5|.|TRBV5-4
TGTGCCAGCACCTCTGGGGGGATGAGAGAGACCCAGTACTTC
CASTSGGMRETQYF
>.|TRBJ2-7|TRBD1|TRBV11-2
TGTGCCAGCAGCTTAGGGACAGGGGGCTACGAGCAGTACTTC
CASSLGTGGYEQYF
>many|TRBJ2-5|.|TRBV11-2
TGTGCCAGCAGCTTAGACAGGGGCCAAGAGACCCAGTACTTC
CASSLDRGQETQYF
>once|TRBJ2-7|TRBD2|TRBV7-2
TGTGCCAGCAGCTTAGCGGGCCAGGGACTAGCGGGAGAAAGGCAGTACTTC
CASSLAGQGLAGERQYF
>once|TRBJ2-2|.|TRBV7-9
TGTGCCAGCAGCTTTCAGGGTCCCGGGGAGCTGTTTTTT
CASSFQGPGELFF
>.|TRBJ2-2|.|TRBV5-1
TGCGCCAGCGGACCGACAGCTAACACCGGGGAGCTGTTTTTT
CASGPTANTGELFF
>.|TRBJ1-3|.|TRBV15
TGTGCCACCAGCATGGGAGGGGCATCTGGAAACACCATATATTTT
CATSMGGASGNTIYF
>.|TRBJ2-2|.|TRBV10-2
TGCGCCAGCATTCTTACCTGGGAGTCCGCGAACACCGGGGAGCTGTTTTTT
CASILTWESANTGELFF
>.|TRBJ1-4|.|TRBV7-9
TGTGCCAGCAGCTTACGACAGACTAATGAAAAACTGTTTTTT
CASSLRQTNEKLFF
>.|TRBJ1-1|TRBD1|TRBV9
TGTGCCAGCAGTTTTAATGGACAGGGCGACCCCATGAACACTGAAGCTTTCTTT
CASSFNGQGDPMNTEAFF
>once|TRBJ2-2|.|TRBV7-2
TGTGCCAGCAGCCGGACGGCGAACACCGGGGAGCTGTTTTTT
CASSRTANTGELFF